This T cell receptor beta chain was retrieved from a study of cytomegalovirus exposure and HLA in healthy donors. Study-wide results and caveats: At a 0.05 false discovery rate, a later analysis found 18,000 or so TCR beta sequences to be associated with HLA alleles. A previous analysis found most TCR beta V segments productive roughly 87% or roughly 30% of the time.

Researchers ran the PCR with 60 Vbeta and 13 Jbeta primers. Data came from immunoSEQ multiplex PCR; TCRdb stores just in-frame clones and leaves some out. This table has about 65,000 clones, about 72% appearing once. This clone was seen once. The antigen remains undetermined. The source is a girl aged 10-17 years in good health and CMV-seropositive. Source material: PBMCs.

The CDR3 DNA sequence: TGTGCCGCGGGACAGACTTACAATGAGCAGTTCTTC. As protein: CAAGQTYNEQFF. The chain uses TRBV10-3 and TRBJ2-1; D is possibly TRBD1 (7 bases). This CDR3 has 12 residues. Germline CDR1 reads ENHRY; CDR2 reads SYGVKD. The V and J ends lost 11 bases and 4 bases respectively, with 12 bases between them.